This T cell receptor beta chain emerged from a study of T cell responses to AZD1222 COVID-19 vaccine. Background on the study: Analysis merged second doses at about 4 or about 12 weeks.

Regarding this clone: Antigen unknown.

The CDR3 spans 16 residues. Trimming left V 7 bases short and J 1 base short, with 17 bases between. Germline V gene sequence: CDR1 MGHRA, CDR2 YSYEKL. Profiled with immunoSEQ multiplex PCR; TCRdb holds only in-frame clones, not every one. Of around 120,000 clones in the sample, 87% were seen once. General study results and limits: The study reported that nearly half of spike-specific TCRs target unmutated variant regions. Recipients of two AZD1222 doses showed rising Spike-specific TCR breadth and depth.

The starting material was peripheral blood, obtained on day 0 of AZD1222 vaccination. This sequence joins TRBV4-1 and TRBJ1-5; D is perhaps TRBD1 (6 bases). This clonotype originated in an adult in good health. The CDR3, as DNA: TGCGCCAGCAAGGGGGGGTCAGCCAACAGCAATCAGCCCCAGCATTTT. This codes for CASKGGSANSNQPQHF.